The 3 T cell receptor beta chains in this list originate from one sample, sequenced in a study of PD-1 blockade in classical Hodgkin lymphoma. Each and every patient relapsed after autologous stem cell transplantation, and patients got differing brentuximab vedotin exposure. The assay was immunoSEQ multiplex PCR, and TCRdb's table has in-frame clones only and misses some. This table holds tens of thousands of clones, 71% found once. Specimen: peripheral blood mononuclear cells (PBMCs), collected at baseline. These receptors originate from a human donor with classical Hodgkin lymphoma.

V usage is TRBV30 and J usage is TRBJ1-1; 11 nucleotides agree with TRBD1. The CDR3 runs to 14 residues. CDR1 and CDR2 from the germline V gene are GTSNPN and SVGIG (reference sequence). V was clipped by 8 bases and J by 4 bases; unmatched bases: 9. Here the CDR3 DNA reads TGTGCCAGAGACAGGGGGACAGGGGGCACTGAAGCTTTCTTT. Residues: CARDRGTGGTEAFF.

The chain couples TRBV27 to TRBJ1-1; 7 bases agree with TRBD1. This CDR3 spans 14 amino acids. Trimming took 3 bases from V and 5 from J; bases not matched to a gene: 6. Germline loops: CDR1 MNHEY, CDR2 SMNVEV (reference sequence). CDR3 sequence (DNA): TGTGCCAGCAGTTTTACGGGACAGCAAACTGAAGCTTTCTTT. Amino acids: CASSFTGQQTEAFF.

This clone was seen a handful of times. J is TRBJ2-1 and V is TRBV28; TRBD1 matches 9 bases. Germline V gene lookup returns CDR1 MDHEN and CDR2 SYDVKM. V shed 3 bases, J shed 7 bases, and the junction held 7 bases outside the gene matches. The CDR3 totals 15 residues. CDR3 nucleotides: TGTGCCAGCAGTTTTCAGGGACAGGGAAAGAATGAGCAGTTCTTC. Amino acids: CASSFQGQGKNEQFF.